These T cell receptor beta chains were read from a single sample in a study of cytomegalovirus exposure and HLA in healthy donors. TCRdb's copy holds only in-frame clones and misses some; the assay was immunoSEQ multiplex PCR. The table has 100,000 or so clones, about 85% seen once. Material: PBMCs. The receptors come from a woman aged 18-29 years in good health and CMV-seropositive. Both conserved end residues are part of each CDR3. D genes are given only for firm matches. Clone size is stated in some rows and not others, as once, few, many or a class when expanded.

CDR3aa	CDR3nt	abundance	j_gene	d_gene	v_gene
CASSEALTEQYF	TGTGCCAGCAGTGAAGCGCTAACGGAGCAGTACTTC	-	TRBJ2-7	-	TRBV6-1
CASSVTGGAGGSYEQYF	TGTGCCAGCAGCGTAACAGGGGGCGCGGGGGGCTCCTACGAGCAGTACTTC	-	TRBJ2-7	-	TRBV7-8
CASGPGQGYYGYTF	TGTGCCAGCGGCCCGGGACAGGGGTACTATGGCTACACCTTC	few	TRBJ1-2	TRBD1	TRBV11-2
CASSVAGPSYNEQFF	TGTGCCAGCAGCGTCGCGGGACCCTCCTACAATGAGCAGTTCTTC	-	TRBJ2-1	-	TRBV9
CASSPGLAGVDEQFF	TGCGCCAGCAGCCCGGGACTAGCGGGAGTCGATGAGCAGTTCTTC	once	TRBJ2-1	TRBD2	TRBV5-1
CTSRKVGGPIYEQYF	TGTACCAGCAGGAAAGTAGGGGGCCCGATCTACGAGCAGTACTTC	-	TRBJ2-7	TRBD1	TRBV6-1
CASRPPLGGEQFF	TGCGCCAGCAGACCCCCTTTGGGAGGGGAGCAGTTCTTC	-	TRBJ2-1	TRBD2	TRBV5-1
CASTDPGGVNYGYTF	TGTGCCAGTACTGACCCCGGGGGAGTGAACTATGGCTACACCTTC	-	TRBJ1-2	-	TRBV19
CASSQWQGFGYTF	TGTGCCAGTAGCCAGTGGCAGGGTTTCGGCTACACCTTC	-	TRBJ1-2	-	TRBV19
CAAGQGPSEYGYTF	TGTGCCGCGGGACAGGGGCCCTCCGAATATGGCTACACCTTC	-	TRBJ1-2	TRBD1	TRBV28